A single sample gave rise to the 13 T cell receptor beta chains below, sequenced in a study of T-cell memory formation after mild COVID-19. TCRdb redid the calling of the 5' RACE reads with MiXCR, one entry per CDR3 protein. This table holds 450,000 or so distinct CDR3 sequences, around 20% found once. The material sequenced was PBMCs or a T cell subset sorted from them (not recorded which). These receptor sequences come from an adult woman who had mild COVID-19 (a few samples of this study predate the infection). Cell type and time point are not known.

This clonotype came up a few times. The chain couples TRBV11-2 to TRBJ1-1; TRBD1 matches at 10 bases. The CDR3 has 17 amino acids. V was pared by 5 bases and J by 10 bases, with 19 bases of the junction left unmatched. Germline-derived CDR1 and CDR2 are SGHAT and FQNNGV. CDR3 sequence: CASSPPLLSGTGARAFF. The CDR3 DNA reads as TGTGCCAGCAGCCCTCCCCTCCTTTCCGGGACAGGGGCTCGAGCTTTCTTT.

The sample holds a few counts of this clonotype. V and J are TRBV7-3 and TRBJ1-1; D is possibly TRBD1 (5 bases). Per germline, CDR1 SGHTA and CDR2 FQGTGA. The CDR3 runs to 14 residues. The V end lost 5 bases, the J end lost 1 base, and 11 bases lay between the germline ends. The CDR3 bases are TGTGCCAGCAGCCCCTCCGGGACGAACACTGAAGCTTTCTTT. It translates to CASSPSGTNTEAFF. Using reference TRBV7-3 and TRBJ1-1 for the parts outside the CDR3, the full variable domain is GAGVSQTPSNKVTEKGKYVELRCDPISGHTALYWYRQSLGQGPEFLIYFQGTGAADDSGLPNDRFFAVRPEGSVSTLKIQRTERGDSAVYLCASSPSGTNTEAFFGQGTRLTVV.

This clonotype has a handful of counts. The gene calls are TRBV30 and TRBJ2-7; 10 positions match TRBD1. The CDR3 is 14 residues long. The V gene end was trimmed by 3 bases and the J gene end by 7 bases; junction bases not matched to a gene: 9. In germline, CDR1 is GTSNPN, CDR2 SVGIG (reference sequence). CDR3 bases: TGTGCCTGGAGCACGGGACAGGGGTCGGGAGAGCAGTACTTC. Translated: CAWSTGQGSGEQYF.

A few counts support this clonotype. The chain carries TRBV24-1 and TRBJ2-6; 8 bases are shared with TRBD1. The CDR3 is made up of 16 amino acids. Germline V CDR1 and CDR2: KGHDR, SFDVKD. The J segment lost 3 bases and the V segment lost 3 bases, leaving 3 bases of the junction unmatched. The chain's CDR3 is CATSDPGGGGANVLTF. The CDR3 nucleotides are TGTGCCACCAGTGATCCAGGGGGCGGTGGGGCCAACGTCCTGACTTTC.

The V call is TRBV5-4, the J call TRBJ2-2, with a tentative D call TRBD2 (6 bases). From germline, CDR1 is SGHNT and CDR2 YYREEE (reference sequence). This CDR3 has 17 residues. V was trimmed by 4 bases and J by 3 bases, leaving 19 bases between them. DNA of the CDR3: TGTGCCAGCAGCCCTCGCAGCCGGGAGTCGGACACCGGGGAGCTGTTTTTT. This encodes CASSPRSRESDTGELFF.

This clonotype was detected a few times. This chain links TRBV12-3 or TRBV12-4 with TRBJ1-1; no reliable D call. V was pared by 1 base and J by 6 bases, with 9 bases between. CDR3 length: 13 residues. The CDR3 nucleotides are TGTGCCAGCAGTTTAGTCCAGCGCGCTGAAGCTTTCTTT. This codes for CASSLVQRAEAFF.

The sample holds a few counts of this clonotype. The chain recombines TRBV14 with TRBJ2-7; D is ambiguous. Germline assignment: CDR1 SGHDN and CDR2 FVKESK. The CDR3 sequence is 14 residues long. Trimming took off 0 bases at V and 2 bases at J, with 8 bases between the two ends. The CDR3 sequence: CASSQDHPAYEQYF. The CDR3, as DNA: TGTGCCAGCAGCCAAGATCACCCAGCCTACGAGCAGTACTTC.

In this sample, this clonotype turned up a few times. This sequence joins TRBV12-3 or TRBV12-4 and TRBJ2-7, with D possibly matching TRBD1 (5 bases). Deletions cut 7 bases from V and 0 bases from J, with 19 bases between. This CDR3 is 16 amino acids long. The CDR3 region has the DNA TGTGCCAGCATGGGCCGGCCGGCAGGGCACTCCTACGAGCAGTACTTC. Its protein is CASMGRPAGHSYEQYF.

The rearrangement uses TRBV18 and TRBJ2-7, with 8 bases matching TRBD1. The V and J ends lost 8 bases and 1 base, in that order; junction bases with no gene match: 7. CDR3 size: 14 residues. Germline V CDR1 and CDR2: KGHSH, LQKENI. For the CDR3, the DNA is TGTGCCAGCATTTCGGACAGGGTATCCTACGAGCAGTACTTC. Protein product: CASISDRVSYEQYF. The entire variable domain, with the rest obtained from reference TRBV18 and TRBJ2-7, is as follows: NAGVMQNPRHLVRRRGQEARLRCSPMKGHSHVYWYRQLPEEGLKFMVYLQKENIIDESGMPKERFSAEFPKEGPSILRIQQVVRGDSAAYFCASISDRVSYEQYFGPGTRLTVT.

This clonotype was seen ten or more times. V is TRBV29-1 and J is TRBJ1-5, with D hard to call. Per germline, CDR1 SQVTM and CDR2 ANQGSEA. CDR3 length: 13 amino acids. Trimming shortened V by 1 base and J by 1 base, and 5 bases separated the two germline ends. CDR3 residues: CSVEVSSNQPQHF. In DNA, the CDR3 is TGCAGCGTTGAAGTCAGCAGCAATCAGCCCCAGCATTTT.

This clonotype was seen more than once but under ten times. J is TRBJ2-1 and V is TRBV12-3 or TRBV12-4; possible D gene TRBD2, 6 bases. V lost 2 bases and J 7 bases, leaving 15 bases between the germline ends. This CDR3 has 15 residues. The CDR3 region is CASSLWSPGLNEQFF. DNA of the CDR3: TGTGCCAGCAGTTTATGGTCCCCGGGACTGAATGAGCAGTTCTTC.

This clonotype has only a few counts. This chain joins TRBV29-1 and TRBJ2-2, with D maybe TRBD1 (5 bases). V was clipped by 3 bases and J by 0 bases, with 5 bases between them. The CDR3 spans 13 residues. Germline V gene sequence: CDR1 SQVTM, CDR2 ANQGSEA. For the CDR3, the DNA is TGCAGCGTTGACAGGGCGAACACCGGGGAGCTGTTTTTT. Translated: CSVDRANTGELFF.

There are a few counts of this clonotype. The genes are TRBV5-1 and TRBJ1-1; D may be TRBD1 (6 bases). V shed 7 bases and J shed 1 base, with 11 bases lying between them. The CDR3 is 13 residues long. CDR1 is SGHRS and CDR2 is YFSETQ in the germline V gene. The CDR3: CASGAGENTEAFF. In DNA, the CDR3 is TGCGCCAGCGGAGCAGGGGAGAACACTGAAGCTTTCTTT.